This TCR beta chain comes out of a study of CD8 T cells in ankylosing spondylitis. Overall study findings and caveats: Blood of patients with ankylosing spondylitis appeared to be characterized by a TCR beta motif of eight or nine highly homologous variants. Matched ankylosing spondylitis synovial fluid reportedly contained a significantly enriched population of disease-linked clones. With a CD8+ phenotype, disease-linked clones were relatively rare in peripheral blood.

A note on this clonotype: Its antigen remains unknown.

The germline V gene encodes CDR1 MNHEY and CDR2 SVGEGT. Trimming pared 6 bases from V and 1 base from J, leaving 16 bases between. This CDR3 has 16 residues. TCRdb reanalysed the 5' RACE reads using MiXCR and keeps one entry per CDR3 protein. The sample lists about 220,000 distinct CDR3 sequences, approximately 7.3% occurring once. The chain has TRBV6-2 or TRBV6-3 and TRBJ1-5; D gene uncertain. Material: blood, either unsorted or a sorted T cell fraction (not recorded which). This TCR was sampled from a male donor with ankylosing spondylitis. CDR3 nucleotide sequence: TGTGCCAGCAGGAATAAGCAGGTGGACAGCAATCAGCCCCAGCATTTT. Translated: CASRNKQVDSNQPQHF.